This entry concerns a single T cell receptor beta chain. The data were taken from a study of response to subunit inactivated influenza vaccine. A single record per CDR3 protein comes from TCRdb applying MiXCR to the RT-PCR reads. The sample has about 540,000 distinct CDR3 sequences; around 25% are singletons. The CDR3 totals 17 residues. V shed 7 bases and J 4 bases; nucleotides not matched to a gene: 8. Germline V CDR1 and CDR2: LNHDA, SQIVND (reference sequence). This sample was shared with a second study, whose subject was T cells expressing NK-cell markers. As that study records: A 5'RACE template switching approach incorporating UMIs was used to make TCR beta cDNA. Of eight sequenced donors, seven were HCMV-seropositive and one HCMV-seronegative. In several experiments, an anti-gamma-delta TCR antibody restricted sorting to alpha-beta TCR T cells. In a handful of donors, dominant CD3+CD56+NKG2C+ clones formed about 1.0-7.5% of CD8+ cells.

The sequence was obtained from a man over 45 who received an inactivated influenza vaccine. This specimen consisted of CD4+ T cells sorted from PBMCs, obtained 11 to 12 days after vaccination. This chain uses TRBV19 with TRBJ2-2; 14 positions agree with TRBD2. CDR3 residues: CASKIGLAGGLTGELFF. The CDR3 region has the DNA TGTGCCAGTAAAATCGGACTAGCGGGAGGTCTCACCGGGGAGCTGTTTTTT.